This T cell receptor (beta chain) stems from a study of T cell repertoires in cytomegalovirus infection. The CDR3 contains 15 residues. Trimming removed 7 bases from V and 0 bases from J; junction bases left unmatched: 6. Germline CDR1 reads SEHNR; CDR2 reads FQNEAQ (reference sequence). A single record per CDR3 protein comes from TCRdb applying MiXCR to the reads. The sample yields around 260,000 distinct CDR3 sequences, roughly 24% seen once. This clonotype was found many times. The sequencing input was PBMCs. The clonotype was recovered from a human donor in good health (CMV status not recorded). Some clones in this sample may be carry-over from other donors' samples. The chain joins TRBV7-9 to TRBJ1-3; 7 bases agree with TRBD1. The CDR3 sequence is CASTPGTVSGNTIYF. CDR3 nucleotide sequence: TGTGCCAGCACCCCTGGGACAGTCTCTGGAAACACCATATATTTT.